This section outlines one TCR beta chain sequence together with its context. Its matching antigen is unknown. This specimen belongs to a study of T-cell memory formation after mild COVID-19. Study overall: For the most part, TCR clusters were specific to one donor. Findings and caveats of the study: The study found contracting CD4+ clones mainly in CM and EM and contracting CD8+ clones in EMRA.

TCRdb itself ran the 5' RACE reads through MiXCR, one entry per CDR3 protein. The repertoire holds fewer than 600,000 distinct CDR3 sequences, with less than 25% as singletons. CDR3 length: 16 amino acids. Germline V gene data show CDR1 as MNHEY and CDR2 as SMNVEV (reference sequence). Trimming removed 5 bases at V and 0 bases at J, with 14 bases between. The receptor's source is an adult woman who had mild COVID-19 (a few samples of this study predate the infection). Cell type and time point are not known. The chain combines TRBV27 with TRBJ2-1; possibly TRBD2 for D (6 bases). What was sequenced was PBMCs or a T cell subset sorted from them (not recorded which). The CDR3 DNA reads as TGTGCCAGCAGTCCCTCGGGACTTAACTCCTACAATGAGCAGTTCTTC. Encoded protein: CASSPSGLNSYNEQFF.